The 14 T cell receptor beta chains presented below share a single source sample, sequenced in a study of neurological immune-mediated disorders. TCRdb re-called the 5' RACE reads with MiXCR, one entry per CDR3 protein. Here the sample spans some 14,000 distinct CDR3 sequences, about 10% being singletons. The source material was PBMCs. The receptors here all came from a woman aged 40-49 years in good health.

This clonotype came up many times. The CDR3 region is CASSLASGGLYNEQFF. DNA of the CDR3: TGCGCCAGCAGCTTGGCCAGCGGCGGGCTCTACAATGAGCAGTTCTTC. The chain carries TRBV5-1 and TRBJ2-1; D possibly corresponds to TRBD2 (5 bases). CDR3 length: 16 residues. Deletions cut 0 bases from V and 3 bases from J, with 13 bases between. The germline gives CDR1 SGHRS, CDR2 YFSETQ.

This clonotype was detected ten times or more. The rearrangement uses TRBV10-1 and TRBJ2-3; the match to TRBD2 covers 15 bases. Germline V gene sequence: CDR1 WNHNN, CDR2 SYGVQD (reference sequence). This CDR3 region has 14 residues. V lost 8 bases, J lost 3 bases, and 0 bases stayed unmatched. The CDR3 nucleotides read TGCGCCAGCGGGACTAGCGGGGGGACAGATACGCAGTATTTT. It encodes CASGTSGGTDTQYF.

The chain has TRBV20-1 and TRBJ2-1, with a tentative D call TRBD1 (6 bases). Germline V gives CDR1 DFQATT, CDR2 SNEGSKA (reference sequence). The CDR3 spans 14 residues. V was pared by 3 bases and J by 5 bases, with 14 bases between. In nucleotides, the CDR3 is TGCAGTGCTAGCCGGGACACCAATAACAATGAGCAGTTCTTC. Protein product: CSASRDTNNNEQFF.

This clonotype has at least ten counts. The V call is TRBV18, the J call TRBJ2-7; possible D gene TRBD1, 6 bases. Trimming removed 3 bases at V and 2 bases at J, with 14 bases between. The CDR3 is 15 amino acids. Germline CDR1 reads KGHSH; CDR2 reads LQKENI. In DNA, the CDR3 is TGTGCCAGCTCACCGGGACAAATTCGGACCTACGAGCAGTACTTC. Protein product: CASSPGQIRTYEQYF. The whole variable domain, filled in from reference TRBV18 and TRBJ2-7, reads NAGVMQNPRHLVRRRGQEARLRCSPMKGHSHVYWYRQLPEEGLKFMVYLQKENIIDESGMPKERFSAEFPKEGPSILRIQQVVRGDSAAYFCASSPGQIRTYEQYFGPGTRLTVT.

The V and J genes are TRBV20-1 and TRBJ1-5; D call uncertain. CDR3 length: 16 amino acids. The ends were cut back, 3 bases at V and 2 bases at J, with 17 bases in the middle. Germline V gives CDR1 DFQATT, CDR2 SNEGSKA (reference sequence). CDR3 DNA: TGCAGTGCTAGTCCGAGGGCTGCGAAGGGCAATCAGCCCCAGCATTTT. Residues: CSASPRAAKGNQPQHF.

This clonotype was picked up many times. V gene TRBV10-3 combines with J gene TRBJ2-1; the match to TRBD2 covers 7 bases. Germline loops: CDR1 ENHRY, CDR2 SYGVKD. Trimming took 0 bases from V and 6 from J; bases not matched to a gene: 11. The CDR3 spans 17 residues. The CDR3 DNA sequence: TGTGCCATCAGTGAGTCGAGCTTAGCGGGCCTGCGCAATGAGCAGTTCTTC. Protein product: CAISESSLAGLRNEQFF.

Many counts were recorded for this clonotype. The chain couples TRBV25-1 to TRBJ1-3; 7 nucleotides agree with TRBD1. Germline CDR1 reads MGHDK; CDR2 reads SYGVNS. The CDR3 is 17 residues long. V trimming: 5 bases; J trimming: 4 bases; junction bases outside the gene matches: 14. CDR3 in DNA: TGTGCCAGCAGTTTCCGGGACAGCTATAAAGGAGGAAACACCATATATTTT. It yields the protein CASSFRDSYKGGNTIYF.

This clonotype has at least ten counts. V and J are TRBV20-1 and TRBJ2-5; D is uncertain. Looked up from germline, CDR1 is DFQATT and CDR2 is SNEGSKA (reference sequence). This CDR3 has 12 amino acids. Trimming took off 1 base at V and 5 bases at J, with 8 bases between the two ends. The CDR3 DNA reads TGCAGTGCTAGAGTGGGGATTGAGACCCAGTACTTC. Translated: CSARVGIETQYF.

Many counts were recorded for this clonotype. This sequence joins TRBV7-2 and TRBJ2-3, with D hard to call. V lost 7 bases to trimming and J lost 1 base, with 18 bases between them. CDR3 length: 16 amino acids. CDR1 and CDR2 from the germline V gene are SGHTA and FQGNSA. Here the CDR3 reads CASNPLVFGGTDTQYF. The DNA for the CDR3 is TGTGCCAGCAACCCCCTAGTGTTTGGGGGCACAGATACGCAGTATTTT.

This clonotype occurred many times. The CDR3 is CASSQGDKPAGYGYTF. The CDR3 nucleotides are TGCGCCAGCAGCCAAGGAGATAAACCCGCGGGCTATGGCTACACCTTC. The chain uses TRBV4-1 and TRBJ1-2, with D hard to call. The CDR3 contains 16 residues. V was cut by 1 base and J by 4 bases, with 16 bases left in between. Germline V CDR1 and CDR2: MGHRA, YSYEKL.

This clonotype appeared many times. The chain links TRBV7-9 to TRBJ2-7, with D possibly matching TRBD2 (5 bases). V lost 4 bases and J lost 3, with 10 bases in between. This CDR3 has 13 residues. Germline V gene data show CDR1 as SEHNR and CDR2 as FQNEAQ (reference sequence). CDR3 coding DNA: TGTGCCAGCAGCTCCGGGATCAACTACGAGCAGTACTTC. It codes for CASSSGINYEQYF.

The sample holds many counts of this clonotype. The rearrangement joins TRBV5-1 to TRBJ1-1; D gene unclear. Germline assignment: CDR1 SGHRS and CDR2 YFSETQ. The germline V and J ends were trimmed by 0 bases and 8 bases, with 5 bases remaining between them. The CDR3 loop spans 11 amino acids. This CDR3 reads CASSLAGEAFF. The CDR3 DNA sequence: TGCGCCAGCAGCTTGGCCGGCGAAGCTTTCTTT.

This clonotype was counted at least ten times. J is TRBJ1-6 and V is TRBV20-1; D possibly corresponds to TRBD1 (6 bases). Per the germline V gene, CDR1 is DFQATT and CDR2 is SNEGSKA (reference sequence). The CDR3 contains 15 residues. V shed 3 bases and J shed 9 bases, with 18 bases lying between them. The CDR3 loop is CSASLPAGVSSPLHF. The CDR3 DNA reads as TGCAGTGCTAGCCTTCCGGCAGGGGTATCTTCACCCCTCCACTTT.

This clonotype is judged medium-sized. CDR3 protein: CASSEEQNQPQHF. Written as DNA, the CDR3 is TGTGCCAGCAGCGAGGAACAGAATCAGCCCCAGCATTTT. The rearrangement uses TRBV7-2 and TRBJ1-5; D unresolved. The germline gives CDR1 SGHTA, CDR2 FQGNSA. The CDR3 is made up of 13 amino acids. The ends were cut back, 5 bases at V and 4 bases at J, with 9 bases in the middle.